This T cell receptor beta chain is drawn from a study of glioma-infiltrating T cells. This clonotype came up a few times. Using RNA template, CDR3s of TCR alpha and beta were amplified with iRepertoire arm-PCR. Each CDR3 protein gets one entry after TCRdb re-called the multiplex PCR reads with MiXCR. The table records around 130,000 distinct CDR3 sequences, about 25% of them present only once. V was cut by 0 bases and J by 9 bases, with 12 bases left in between. Germline loops: CDR1 SGHAT, CDR2 FQNNGV. The CDR3 runs 14 residues. Source material: glioma tissue, nonneoplastic brain tissue, or PBMCs (not recorded which). The receptor was isolated from a human donor with low-grade glioma or glioblastoma, undergoing nonglioma brain surgery, or in good health (not recorded which). V usage is TRBV11-2 and J usage is TRBJ2-1; the D gene is possibly TRBD1 (5 bases). For the CDR3, the DNA is TGTGCCAGCAGCTTAGAACAGGCTATAGGTGAGCAGTTCTTC. This gives the protein CASSLEQAIGEQFF.